This TCR beta chain emerged from a study of vaccination and CD4 T cells after COVID-19 (dated by TCRdb to about 2022). Regarding the study in general: Convalescent patients had a positive SARS-CoV-2 result on nasal swab PCR, and of these patients, fewer than ten had mild disease and one had severe disease. Post-COVID blood samples from convalescent patients were collected a median of about 100 days after diagnosis, with a range of roughly 30 to 161 days. The time from the second vaccine dose to post-vaccine blood sampling had a median of roughly 72 days and ranged from roughly 12 to 250 days. Overlapping spike peptide pools from SARS-CoV-2 and from the common cold coronaviruses HCoV-NL63, HCoV-OC43 and HCoV-229E were used as culture stimuli. Participants received two doses of either the Pfizer-BioNTech BNT162b2 vaccine (n=8) or the Moderna mRNA-1273 vaccine (n=2). As controls, cultures received a CEFX viral epitope pool (the positive control), an HIV-1 Nef peptide pool (the negative control), or no peptide at all. The convalescent cohort comprised six males and four females, including two Hispanic individuals, seven Caucasians, two Asians and one multiracial person. In under twelve COVID-19 convalescent patients and a few infection-naive healthy vaccine recipients, researchers compared the spike-specific CD4+ TCR repertoire from before mRNA vaccination with the repertoire from after. The investigation overall reported the following: Nearly all vaccine-specific clones in convalescent patients (304 of 307) were mono-reactive for SARS-CoV-2 spike rather than cross-reactive with common cold coronaviruses. The study included relatively few convalescent patients and did not analyze early timepoints after natural infection. Although the median number of SARS-CoV-2-reactive clonotypes went up from some 23 after infection to roughly 40 after vaccination, the increase was not significant. Among the post-vaccine SARS-CoV-2-reactive clones in convalescent patients, a median around 86% showed up only after vaccination, which suggests vaccine-specific priming.

Receptor libraries were prepared by PCR. DNA from cultured CD4+ T cells was subjected to TCR sequencing with the Oncomine TCR Beta short-read assay at the Johns Hopkins FTIC core. Genomic DNA was extracted from the cultured CD4+ T cells with the QIAamp micro DNA kit. Oncomine TCR Beta libraries from cultured CD4+ T cells were pooled with unique dual indexes and sequenced on an Illumina iSeq 100. Turning to the authors' computational methods: Non-productive sequences were filtered out, and CDR3s that did not start with C, did not end with F or W, or were shorter than 7 amino acids were discarded. Antigen-specific clonotypes were identified using the MANAFEST web application through comparison of peptide-stimulated wells with reference and other culture wells. An FDR below 0.05, an odds ratio above 5, and a productive frequency above 0.1% in at least two of three replicate wells were required for clones to be considered positive. Clonotypes that were significantly expanded in both SARS-CoV-2 spike wells and at least one common cold coronavirus spike condition were defined as cross-reactive. Similarity between CDR3 sequences was evaluated in R version 3.6.1 using Levenshtein distances (stringdist) and unrooted phylogenetic trees (ape). Using fastp at Q25 and MiXCR, TCRdb reprocessed the public reads and kept productive beta chains. Rows with one shared CDR3 protein collapse into an entry with the most common genes and DNA. Here the V and J calls rest on TCRdb's processing, not on the authors' analysis. This sample has over 20,000 distinct CDR3 sequences in its table, and around two fifths of those were observed once. Around 7.8% of the sample is taken by the ten largest.

According to the study, the label for this sample's treatment or condition signals: approximately 9-day PBMC culture with coronavirus spike peptide pools or control peptides (ViraFEST assay). The ViraFEST assay, used in the study, expanded antigen-specific T cells with peptide pools and then identified the expanded clonotypes through TCR sequencing. The positive SARS-CoV-2 PCR tests of the convalescent patients were dated from March to December 2020, before the Alpha, Beta and Delta variants emerged in the United States. Each well held around 1.9 million PBMCs cultured with roughly 10 ug/ml peptide pools in IMDM containing around 5% human AB serum and 8 to 10 IU/ml IL-2. Half of the culture medium was replaced with fresh IL-2-containing medium on days 3 and 7. CD4+ T cells were isolated after 10 days of culture through negative selection using the EasySep CD4+ T cell isolation kit. PBMCs were separated from whole blood using Ficoll-Paque Plus gradient centrifugation and then either used fresh or cryopreserved at -140C. Triplicate wells were generally used for each culture condition.

The CDR3 spans 14 residues, from the cysteine through the phenylalanine. Only the CDR3 DNA is retained, 42 bases long and in frame from the first base. CDR1 SNHLY and CDR2 FYNNEI are derived from the germline V gene. V gives up 7 bases and J gives up 6 bases, and the segment between their germline ends measures 19 bases. This clonotype occurred a few times. Its antigen is not yet known. Qualities for individual bases were not recorded, and no much larger clone is one base off. This clonotype was sampled from a human donor who had recovered from COVID-19. This sequence uses TRBV2 and TRBJ2-7, with the D gene uncertain. The sequenced sample was CD4+ T cells from blood, cultured in vitro. The DNA sequence is TGTGCCAGCACTGCCTGGGGATGGGATGGCGAGCAGTACTTC. The resulting protein is CASTAWGWDGEQYF.